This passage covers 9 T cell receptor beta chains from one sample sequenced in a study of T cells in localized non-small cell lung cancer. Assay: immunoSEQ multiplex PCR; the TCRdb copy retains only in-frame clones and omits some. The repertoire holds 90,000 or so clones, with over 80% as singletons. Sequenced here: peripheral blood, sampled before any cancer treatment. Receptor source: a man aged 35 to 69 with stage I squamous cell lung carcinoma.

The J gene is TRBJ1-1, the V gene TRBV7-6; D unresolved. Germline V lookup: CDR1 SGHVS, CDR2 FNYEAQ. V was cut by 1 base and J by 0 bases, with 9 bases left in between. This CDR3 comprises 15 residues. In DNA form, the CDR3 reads TGTGCCAGCAGCTTAGAAAAGGGCGTGAACACTGAAGCTTTCTTT. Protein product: CASSLEKGVNTEAFF.

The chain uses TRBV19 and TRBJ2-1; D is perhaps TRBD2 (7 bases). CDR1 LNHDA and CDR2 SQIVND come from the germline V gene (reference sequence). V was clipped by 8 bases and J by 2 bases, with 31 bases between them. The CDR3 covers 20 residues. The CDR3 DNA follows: TGTGCCAGTGTGGGGGGGCGAAAGCCTGGTCCCCCAAAAACCTACAATGAGCAGTTCTTC. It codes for CASVGGRKPGPPKTYNEQFF.

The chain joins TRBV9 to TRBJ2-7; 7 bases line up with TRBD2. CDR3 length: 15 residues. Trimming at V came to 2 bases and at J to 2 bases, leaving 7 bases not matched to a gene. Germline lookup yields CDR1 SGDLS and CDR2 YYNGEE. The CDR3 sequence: CASSVTAGPPYEQYF. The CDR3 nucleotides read TGTGCCAGCAGCGTTACAGCGGGGCCGCCCTACGAGCAGTACTTC. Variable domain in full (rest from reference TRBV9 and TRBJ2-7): DSGVTQTPKHLITATGQRVTLRCSPRSGDLSVYWYQQSLDQGLQFLIQYYNGEERAKGNILERFSAQQFPDLHSELNLSSLELGDSALYFCASSVTAGPPYEQYFGPGTRLTVT.

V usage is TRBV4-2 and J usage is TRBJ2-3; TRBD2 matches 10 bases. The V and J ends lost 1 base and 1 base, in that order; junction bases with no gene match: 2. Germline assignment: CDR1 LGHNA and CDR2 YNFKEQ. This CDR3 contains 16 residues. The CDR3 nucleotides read TGTGCCAGCAGCCAAGCCCTAGCGGGGGGCACAGATACGCAGTATTTT. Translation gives CASSQALAGGTDTQYF.

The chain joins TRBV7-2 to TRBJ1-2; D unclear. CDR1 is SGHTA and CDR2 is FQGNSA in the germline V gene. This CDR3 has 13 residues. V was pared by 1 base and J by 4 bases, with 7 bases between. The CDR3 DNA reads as TGTGCCAGCAGCTTAGACAGATTCTATGGCTACACCTTC. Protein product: CASSLDRFYGYTF.

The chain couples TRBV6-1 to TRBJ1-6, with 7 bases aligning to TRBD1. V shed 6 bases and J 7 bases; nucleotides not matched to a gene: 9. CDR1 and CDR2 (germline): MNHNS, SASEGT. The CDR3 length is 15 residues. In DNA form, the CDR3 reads TGTGCCAGCAGGGCCCGACAGGGACCCAATTCACCCCTCCACTTT. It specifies CASRARQGPNSPLHF.

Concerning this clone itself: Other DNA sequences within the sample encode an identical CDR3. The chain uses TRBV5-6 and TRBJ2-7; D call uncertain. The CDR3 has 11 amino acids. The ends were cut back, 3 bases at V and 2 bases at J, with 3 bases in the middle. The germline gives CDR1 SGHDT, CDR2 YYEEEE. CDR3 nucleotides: TGTGCCAGCAGCTCCACCTACGAGCAGTACTTC. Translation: CASSSTYEQYF.

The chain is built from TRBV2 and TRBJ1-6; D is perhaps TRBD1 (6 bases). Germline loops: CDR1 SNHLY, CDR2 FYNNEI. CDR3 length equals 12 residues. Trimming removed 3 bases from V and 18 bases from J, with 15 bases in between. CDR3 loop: CASSDYGQRCHF. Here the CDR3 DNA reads TGTGCCAGCAGTGACTACGGACAGAGATGCCACTTT. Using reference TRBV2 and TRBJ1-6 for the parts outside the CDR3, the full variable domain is EPEVTQTPSHQVTQMGQEVILRCVPISNHLYFYWYRQILGQKVEFLVSFYNNEISEKSEIFDDQFSVERPDGSNFTLKIRSTKLEDSAMYFCASSDYGQRCHFGNGTRLTVT.

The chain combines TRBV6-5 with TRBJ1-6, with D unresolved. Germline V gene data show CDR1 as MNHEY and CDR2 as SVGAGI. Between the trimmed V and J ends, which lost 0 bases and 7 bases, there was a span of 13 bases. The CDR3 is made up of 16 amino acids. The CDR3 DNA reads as TGTGCCAGCAGTTACTCGACCCCGGAAGTGAATTCACCCCTCCACTTT. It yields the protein CASSYSTPEVNSPLHF.